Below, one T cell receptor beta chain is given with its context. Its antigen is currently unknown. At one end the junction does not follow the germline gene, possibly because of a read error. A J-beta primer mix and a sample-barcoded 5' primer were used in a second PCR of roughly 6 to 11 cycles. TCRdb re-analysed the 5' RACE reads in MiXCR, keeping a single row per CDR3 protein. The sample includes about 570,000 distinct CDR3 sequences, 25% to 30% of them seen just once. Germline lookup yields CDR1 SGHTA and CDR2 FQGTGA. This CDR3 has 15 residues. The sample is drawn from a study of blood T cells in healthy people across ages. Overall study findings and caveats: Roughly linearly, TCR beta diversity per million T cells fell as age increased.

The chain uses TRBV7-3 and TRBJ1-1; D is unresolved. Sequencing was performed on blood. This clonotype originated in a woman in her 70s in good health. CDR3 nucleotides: TGTGCCAGCAGCCCTACTCCAGGAAGTAGGACTGCAGCTTTCTTT. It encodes CASSPTPGSRTAAFF.